This record covers a single T cell receptor beta chain. The germline V gene encodes CDR1 SNHLY and CDR2 FYNNEI. Deletions cut 6 bases from V and 0 bases from J, with 13 bases between. The CDR3 extends over 15 amino acids. Described time point: blood 4 weeks post-SBRT, at nephrectomy. Specified treatment: 15 Gy SBRT to primary tumor, nephrectomy 4 weeks later. This specimen belongs to a study of radiation and T cells in renal cell carcinoma. Assay used: immunoSEQ multiplex PCR; TCRdb lists only in-frame clones, some missing. This repertoire shows roughly 80,000 clones, around 78% found once; its top ten account for 2.4%.

The sequencing here drew on blood, taken from a patient whose treatment included radiotherapy and nephrectomy. This clonotype was obtained from a woman in her sixties or seventies with renal cell carcinoma. The chain recombines TRBV2 with TRBJ2-3, with D possibly being TRBD1 (6 bases). The CDR3 sequence is CASRAGTSSTDTQYF. CDR3 nucleotide sequence: TGTGCCAGCAGGGCCGGGACATCTAGCACAGATACGCAGTATTTT. Full variable domain (rest looked up from reference TRBV2 and TRBJ2-3): EPEVTQTPSHQVTQMGQEVILRCVPISNHLYFYWYRQILGQKVEFLVSFYNNEISEKSEIFDDQFSVERPDGSNFTLKIRSTKLEDSAMYFCASRAGTSSTDTQYFGPGTRLTVL.